The next 18 T cell receptor beta chains were all read from a single sample in a study of OX40 agonist ivuxolimab in advanced cancers. Only in-frame clones appear in the TCRdb table, and some are missing; sequencing was by immunoSEQ multiplex PCR. The sample yields about 69,000 clones, 85% to 90% seen once. Here the sequenced sample was CD4+ or CD8+ T cells sorted from blood, taken in a trial of the OX40 agonist ivuxolimab. The source is an adult with an advanced solid tumor such as melanoma, head and neck, liver or kidney cancer.

The CDR3 sequence: CAWSQVYNEQFF. The CDR3 DNA reads as TGTGCCTGGTCACAGGTATACAATGAGCAGTTCTTC. J is TRBJ2-1 and V is TRBV30; weak D call: TRBD1 (5 bases). Per the germline V gene, CDR1 is GTSNPN and CDR2 is SVGIG (reference sequence). The CDR3 is 12 residues long. The germline V and J ends were trimmed by 5 bases and 4 bases, with 9 bases remaining between them.

CDR3 loop: CASSATGYSNQPQHF. For the CDR3, the DNA is TGTGCCAGCAGTGCGACAGGGTATAGCAATCAGCCCCAGCATTTT. V gene TRBV2 combines with J gene TRBJ1-5; 7 nucleotides match TRBD1. V gave up 4 bases and J gave up 0 bases; unmatched junction bases: 3. Per germline, CDR1 SNHLY and CDR2 FYNNEI. This CDR3 comprises 15 residues.

V and J are TRBV5-6 and TRBJ2-1; 8 bases fit TRBD1. V was clipped by 0 bases and J by 4 bases; unmatched bases: 3. Germline CDR1 SGHDT, CDR2 YYEEEE. The CDR3 consists of 15 residues. The CDR3 here is CASSLVGQAYNEQFF. As DNA, the CDR3 is TGTGCCAGCAGCTTGGTGGGACAGGCTTACAATGAGCAGTTCTTC.

Of note for this clone: Other nucleotide sequences from this sample produce the same CDR3. The rearrangement links TRBV19 to TRBJ1-2; possible D gene TRBD1, 5 bases. Deletions cut 3 bases from V and 7 bases from J, with 12 bases between. Per the germline V gene, CDR1 is LNHDA and CDR2 is SQIVND (reference sequence). This CDR3 comprises 13 residues. Written as DNA, the CDR3 is TGTGCCAGTAGTATCGGGCTTCAGGGTGGCTACACCTTC. Translation gives CASSIGLQGGYTF.

This clone has just one count. The chain employs TRBV27 and TRBJ1-4; TRBD1 is a possible D gene (5 bases). V lost 5 bases and J lost 7, with 11 bases in between. The CDR3 consists of 13 residues. Per the germline V gene, CDR1 is MNHEY and CDR2 is SMNVEV (reference sequence). The DNA for the CDR3 is TGTGCCAGCAGTCTCCAGGGTTCTGAAAAACTGTTTTTT. Protein: CASSLQGSEKLFF. Filled out from reference TRBV27 and TRBJ1-4, the complete variable domain reads EAQVTQNPRYLITVTGKKLTVTCSQNMNHEYMSWYRQDPGLGLRQIYYSMNVEVTDKGDVPEGYKVSRKEKRNFPLILESPSPNQTSLYFCASSLQGSEKLFFGSGTQLSVL.

The chain carries TRBV9 and TRBJ2-3; TRBD2 matches at 7 bases. Trimming at V came to 4 bases and at J to 5 bases, leaving 7 bases not matched to a gene. The CDR3 is 14 residues long. In germline, CDR1 is SGDLS, CDR2 YYNGEE. The CDR3 sequence is CASSLRGRGDTQYF. The CDR3 DNA reads TGTGCCAGCAGCCTGCGGGGGAGAGGAGATACGCAGTATTTT.

This chain connects TRBV5-8 to TRBJ1-5, with 9 nucleotides matching TRBD1. Germline V lookup: CDR1 SGHTS, CDR2 YDEGEE. The CDR3 loop spans 15 amino acids. With 2 bases clipped from V and 2 bases from J, the junction kept 2 bases outside the gene matches. CDR3 DNA sequence: TGTGCCAGCAGCTTTACAGGGGGCGGCAATCAGCCCCAGCATTTT. This translates into CASSFTGGGNQPQHF. The complete variable domain, with remaining parts taken from reference TRBV5-8 and TRBJ1-5, reads EAGVTQSPTHLIKTRGQQATLRCSPISGHTSVYWYQQALGLGLQFLLWYDEGEERNRGNFPPRFSGRQFPNYSSELNVNALELEDSALYLCASSFTGGGNQPQHFGDGTRLSIL.

This clone showed up just once. The V call is TRBV7-9, the J call TRBJ2-3; D is perhaps TRBD1 or TRBD2 (5 bases each). The germline V gene encodes CDR1 SEHNR and CDR2 FQNEAQ (reference sequence). The CDR3 is made up of 15 amino acids. V lost 5 bases, J lost 3 bases, and 15 bases lay in between. CDR3 nucleotide sequence: TGTGCCAGCAGCAACCTACCCTGGGGGACAGATACGCAGTATTTT. Its translation is CASSNLPWGTDTQYF.

The chain carries TRBV7-9 and TRBJ2-3; D remains ambiguous. The CDR3 is 13 amino acids. V was pared by 4 bases and J by 0 bases, with 5 bases between. Germline CDR1 SEHNR, CDR2 FQNEAQ (reference sequence). CDR3 sequence reads: CASSSTSTDTQYF. In nucleotides, the CDR3 is TGTGCCAGCAGCTCAACAAGCACAGATACGCAGTATTTT.

CDR3 residues: CASSDSPNSPLHF. The CDR3 region has the DNA TGTGCCAGCAGCGATAGTCCCAATTCACCCCTCCACTTT. V gene TRBV9 combines with J gene TRBJ1-6; no definite D call. This CDR3 contains 13 residues. The V gene lost 3 bases and the J gene lost 7 bases, with 8 bases spanning the gap. Germline-derived CDR1 and CDR2 are SGDLS and YYNGEE.

The rearrangement joins TRBV7-6 to TRBJ2-7; perhaps TRBD2 as D (5 bases). Germline V CDR1 and CDR2: SGHVS, FNYEAQ. Trimming shortened V by 1 base and J by 0 bases, and 7 bases separated the two germline ends. CDR3 length: 14 residues. CDR3 in amino acids: CASSLGEGSYEQYF. CDR3 nucleotides: TGTGCCAGCAGCTTAGGTGAGGGCTCCTACGAGCAGTACTTC.

This clone turned up a few times. The chain uses TRBV5-4 and TRBJ1-2; D gene ambiguous. The CDR3 extends over 15 amino acids. Germline CDR1 and CDR2: SGHNT and YYREEE (reference sequence). V lost 0 bases to trimming and J lost 4 bases, with 13 bases between them. CDR3 loop: CASSLAPPPGYGYTF. Here the CDR3 DNA reads TGTGCCAGCAGCTTGGCTCCCCCCCCGGGCTATGGCTACACCTTC.

V usage is TRBV7-2 and J usage is TRBJ2-3; D assignment may be TRBD1 or TRBD2 (5 bases each). The CDR3 sequence is 14 residues long. The germline gives CDR1 SGHTA, CDR2 FQGNSA. V was trimmed by 4 bases and J by 2 bases, leaving 10 bases between them. The CDR3 nucleotides are TGTGCCAGCAGCTCGGGACCATCCACAGATACGCAGTATTTT. This sequence encodes CASSSGPSTDTQYF.

DNA of the CDR3: TGTGCCACTCATGGGTCAGGGCCCCACGAGCAGTACTTC. The encoded protein is CATHGSGPHEQYF. V usage is TRBV19 and J usage is TRBJ2-7; weak D call: TRBD1 (5 bases). The germline gives CDR1 LNHDA, CDR2 SQIVND (reference sequence). The CDR3 is made up of 13 amino acids. V was shortened by 10 bases and J by 5 bases, with 18 bases between the two germline ends.

This clone was counted a few times. The chain joins TRBV23-1 to TRBJ1-5, with 7 bases aligning to TRBD1. TRBV23-1 is an ORF; its function is uncertain. Trimming at V came to 4 bases and at J to 4 bases, leaving 19 bases not matched to a gene. There are 19 residues in the CDR3. The CDR3 DNA reads TGCGCCAGCAGTCTCCCGCCCCGTGTAGACAGGGCCCAAAATCAGCCCCAGCATTTT. It encodes CASSLPPRVDRAQNQPQHF.

The chain has TRBV7-9 and TRBJ1-1; D gene unclear. The CDR3 is 13 residues long. V was pared by 5 bases and J by 0 bases, with 7 bases between. In germline, CDR1 is SEHNR, CDR2 FQNEAQ (reference sequence). CDR3 amino acids: CASSLPMNTEAFF. The CDR3 DNA reads as TGTGCCAGCAGCCTTCCCATGAACACTGAAGCTTTCTTT.

This clone appeared a single time. The V call is TRBV18, the J call TRBJ2-1; D gene ambiguous. The V and J ends lost 3 bases and 6 bases respectively, with 12 bases between them. Per the germline V gene, CDR1 is KGHSH and CDR2 is LQKENI. The CDR3 is 14 residues long. This CDR3 reads CASSPRDPTNEQFF. The CDR3 coding sequence is TGTGCCAGCTCACCTCGAGACCCTACCAATGAGCAGTTCTTC.

The V call is TRBV5-1, the J call TRBJ2-7; tentative D call: TRBD2 (5 bases). The germline V gene has CDR1 SGHRS and CDR2 YFSETQ. The V gene lost 0 bases and the J gene lost 2 bases, with 6 bases spanning the gap. The CDR3 length is 13 residues. This chain's CDR3 is CASSLERAYEQYF. The CDR3, as DNA: TGCGCCAGCAGCTTGGAGAGGGCCTACGAGCAGTACTTC. The whole variable domain, remainder taken from reference TRBV5-1 and TRBJ2-7, is KAGVTQTPRYLIKTRGQQVTLSCSPISGHRSVSWYQQTPGQGLQFLFEYFSETQRNKGNFPGRFSGRQFSNSRSEMNVSTLELGDSALYLCASSLERAYEQYFGPGTRLTVT.